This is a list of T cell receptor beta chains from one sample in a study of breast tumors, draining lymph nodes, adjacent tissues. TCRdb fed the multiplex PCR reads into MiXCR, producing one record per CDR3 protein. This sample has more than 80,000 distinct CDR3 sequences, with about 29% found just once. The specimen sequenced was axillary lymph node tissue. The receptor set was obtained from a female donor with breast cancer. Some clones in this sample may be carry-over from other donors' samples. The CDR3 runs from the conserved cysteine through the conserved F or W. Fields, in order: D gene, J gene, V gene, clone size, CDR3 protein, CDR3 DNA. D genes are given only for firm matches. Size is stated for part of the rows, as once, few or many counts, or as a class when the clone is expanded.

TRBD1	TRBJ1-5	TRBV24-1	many	CATSDPGQGGNQPQHF	TGTGCCACCAGTGATCCGGGACAGGGGGGCAATCAGCCCCAGCATTTT
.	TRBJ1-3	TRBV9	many	CASSARDRLSGNTIYF	TGTGCCAGCAGCGCCCGCGACAGACTCTCTGGAAACACCATATATTTT
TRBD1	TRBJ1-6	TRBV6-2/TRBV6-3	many	CASTLARDSFLHYNSPLHF	TGTGCCAGCACTCTTGCCCGGGACAGTTTCCTTCACTATAATTCACCCCTCCACTTT
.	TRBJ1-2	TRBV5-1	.	CASSLGEGVGGYAF	TGTGCCAGCAGCTTGGGAGAGGGGGTCGGCGGCTACGCCTTC
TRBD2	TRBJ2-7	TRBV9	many	CASSVAGELNEQYF	TGTGCCAGCAGCGTCGCGGGAGAGTTGAACGAGCAGTACTTC
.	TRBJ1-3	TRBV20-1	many	CSATGLGSTIYF	TGCAGTGCTACAGGGTTAGGAAGCACCATATATTTT
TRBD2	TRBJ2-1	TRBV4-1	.	CASSHGTSGRADEQFF	TGCGCCAGCAGCCACGGGACTAGCGGGAGGGCCGATGAGCAGTTCTTC
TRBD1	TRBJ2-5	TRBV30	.	CAWTPSQGAYEKTQYF	TGTGCCTGGACCCCGAGTCAGGGGGCTTACGAGAAGACCCAGTACTTC
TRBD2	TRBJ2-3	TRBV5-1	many	CASSLGGSGRTDTQYF	TGCGCCAGCAGCTTGGGAGGTAGCGGGAGAACAGATACGCAGTATTTT
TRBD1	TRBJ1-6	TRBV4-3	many	CASSQVTGTLFDNSPLHF	TGCGCCAGCAGCCAGGTGACAGGGACACTATTCGATAATTCACCCCTCCACTTT
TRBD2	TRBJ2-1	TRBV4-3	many	CASSPRTSGGGSYNEQFF	TGCGCCAGCAGCCCCCGGACTAGCGGGGGGGGGTCCTACAATGAGCAGTTCTTC
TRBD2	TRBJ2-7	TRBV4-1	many	CASSHPLSGTYEQYF	TGCGCCAGCAGCCACCCTCTTAGCGGGACTTACGAGCAGTACTTC
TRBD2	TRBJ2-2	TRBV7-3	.	CASSLTNVWGEGRTGELFF	TGTGCCAGCAGCTTAACGAACGTATGGGGGGAGGGACGCACCGGGGAGCTGTTTTTT
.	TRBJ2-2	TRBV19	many	CASSISGYWTGELFF	TGTGCCAGTAGTATCTCCGGATATTGGACCGGGGAGCTGTTTTTT
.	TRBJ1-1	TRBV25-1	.	CASSAWGQRVMNTEAFF	TGTGCCAGCAGTGCCTGGGGACAACGGGTCATGAACACTGAAGCTTTCTTT
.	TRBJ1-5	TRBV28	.	CASSLGRGSGGAYEQPQHF	TGTGCCAGCAGTTTGGGGAGGGGGAGTGGGGGGGCCTACGAGCAGCCCCAGCATTTT
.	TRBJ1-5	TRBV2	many	CASSYRVSNQPQHF	TGTGCCAGCAGTTACAGGGTCAGCAATCAGCCCCAGCATTTT
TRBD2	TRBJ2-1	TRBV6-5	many	CASSPSSGAGFYNEQFF	TGTGCCAGCAGTCCCTCGTCGGGAGCGGGATTTTACAATGAGCAGTTCTTC
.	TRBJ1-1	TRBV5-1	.	CASSTDENTEAFF	TGCGCCAGCAGCACGGACGAGAACACTGAAGCTTTCTTT
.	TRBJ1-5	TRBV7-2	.	CASSLDAGGHQPQHF	TGTGCCAGCAGCTTAGATGCGGGGGGCCATCAGCCCCAGCATTTT